This is a list of T cell receptor beta chains from one sample in a study of PD-L1 blockade in urothelial cancer. The data were produced by immunoSEQ multiplex PCR, yet TCRdb's version contains in-frame clones alone and is incomplete. In the table there are 50,000 to 55,000 clones, about 86% of which are singletons. The sequencing used PBMCs, collected around atezolizumab (anti-PD-L1) treatment. The receptor set was obtained from a man in his sixties with urothelial cancer. Each CDR3 is given with its conserved first and last residue. A D gene is named only where the DNA matches it firmly. Clone size appears in some rows only: once, few, many, or a class for an expanded clone.

J: TRBJ2-1; D: TRBD2; size: .; V: TRBV5-1; DNA: TGCGCCAGCAGCTTCCCGGGACTAGCGGCCCCCAATGAGCAGTTCTTC; CDR3: CASSFPGLAAPNEQFF
J: TRBJ2-3; D: .; size: .; V: TRBV5-1; DNA: TGCGCCAGCAGCGACGGGACTCCAAGCACAGATACGCAGTATTTT; CDR3: CASSDGTPSTDTQYF
J: TRBJ1-1; D: TRBD1; size: .; V: TRBV4-1; DNA: TGCGCCAGCAGCCAGCAGGGGGAGGCCACTGAAGCTTTCTTT; CDR3: CASSQQGEATEAFF
J: TRBJ2-7; D: TRBD1; size: .; V: TRBV29-1; DNA: TGCAGCGTTGCAAGGACAGGGCAGACCTACGAGCAGTACTTC; CDR3: CSVARTGQTYEQYF
J: TRBJ2-7; D: .; size: .; V: TRBV10-1; DNA: TGCGCCAGCAGTGAGTCAAACCTGCAGGGAAGGAGCCACGAGCAGTACTTC; CDR3: CASSESNLQGRSHEQYF
J: TRBJ1-4; D: TRBD1; size: .; V: TRBV18; DNA: TGTGCCAGCTCACCGAGACAGGGGATCGACGAAAAACTGTTTTTT; CDR3: CASSPRQGIDEKLFF
J: TRBJ1-2; D: .; size: .; V: TRBV5-5; DNA: TGTGCCAGCAGCACTTCAGCGGCCTCGGGCTATGGCTACACCTTC; CDR3: CASSTSAASGYGYTF
J: TRBJ2-1; D: TRBD2; size: .; V: TRBV27; DNA: TGTGCCAGCAGACGCCGACTAGCGGAGAGCTCCTACAATGAGCAGTTCTTC; CDR3: CASRRRLAESSYNEQFF
J: TRBJ2-2; D: TRBD1; size: once; V: TRBV18; DNA: TGTGCCAGCTCACCCCCGGACAGGGCAGCCGGGGAGCTGTTTTTT; CDR3: CASSPPDRAAGELFF
J: TRBJ1-5; D: .; size: .; V: TRBV7-9; DNA: TGTGCCAGCAGCCCAGACACTGGTTGGCCCCAGCATTTT; CDR3: CASSPDTGWPQHF
J: TRBJ1-4; D: .; size: .; V: TRBV5-1; DNA: TGCGCCAGCAGCTATTCCAGGGCAACTAATGAAAAACTGTTTTTT; CDR3: CASSYSRATNEKLFF
J: TRBJ2-2; D: .; size: once; V: TRBV5-4; DNA: TGTGCCAGCAGCCCCGGGGGGCTCAACACCGGGGAGCTGTTTTTT; CDR3: CASSPGGLNTGELFF
J: TRBJ2-1; D: TRBD1; size: .; V: TRBV19; DNA: TGTGCCAGTAGTACCCGGCAGGGGGCACGACATGAGCAGTTCTTC; CDR3: CASSTRQGARHEQFF
J: TRBJ2-1; D: .; size: .; V: TRBV30; DNA: TGTGCCTGGAGTGGAACACCCAACAATGAGCAGTTCTTC; CDR3: CAWSGTPNNEQFF
J: TRBJ2-2; D: .; size: .; V: TRBV5-8; DNA: TGTGCCAGCAGCTGGGGGGTTCGGCAGAAGAACACCGGGGAGCTGTTTTTT; CDR3: CASSWGVRQKNTGELFF
J: TRBJ2-7; D: .; size: .; V: TRBV7-2; DNA: TGTGCCAGCACAGGCCAGCGGCGGTACGAGCAGTACTTC; CDR3: CASTGQRRYEQYF
J: TRBJ1-1; D: TRBD1; size: .; V: TRBV2; DNA: TGTGCCAGCAGGGAGGGACAGATTGAAGCTTTCTTT; CDR3: CASREGQIEAFF
J: TRBJ1-6; D: .; size: .; V: TRBV9; DNA: TGTGCCAGCAGCGTAGGAGTGGGGGGATTAAAGAATTCACCCCTCCACTTT; CDR3: CASSVGVGGLKNSPLHF
J: TRBJ2-2; D: .; size: .; V: TRBV5-6; DNA: TGTGCCAGCAGCCCACAGGGAAGAGGTACCGGGGAGCTGTTTTTT; CDR3: CASSPQGRGTGELFF
J: TRBJ2-2; D: TRBD1; size: .; V: TRBV7-2; DNA: TGTGCCAGCAGCCGCAGGGGGCAAGGCGGGGAGCTGTTTTTT; CDR3: CASSRRGQGGELFF